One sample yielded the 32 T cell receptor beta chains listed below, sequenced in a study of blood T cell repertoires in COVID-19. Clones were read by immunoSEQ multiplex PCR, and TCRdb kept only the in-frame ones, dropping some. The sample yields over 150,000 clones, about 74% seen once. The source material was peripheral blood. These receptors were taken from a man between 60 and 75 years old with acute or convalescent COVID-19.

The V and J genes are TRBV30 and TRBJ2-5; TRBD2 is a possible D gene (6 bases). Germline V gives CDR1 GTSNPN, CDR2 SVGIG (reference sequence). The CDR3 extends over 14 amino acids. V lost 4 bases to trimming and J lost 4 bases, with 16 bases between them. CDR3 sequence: CAWTLDTRGETQYF. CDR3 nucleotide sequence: TGTGCCTGGACTCTCGACACGCGGGGAGAGACCCAGTACTTC.

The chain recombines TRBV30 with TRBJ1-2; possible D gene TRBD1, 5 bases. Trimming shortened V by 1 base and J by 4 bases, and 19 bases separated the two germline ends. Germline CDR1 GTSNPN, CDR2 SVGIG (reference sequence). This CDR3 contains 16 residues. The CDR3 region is CAWSGRTWGAFYGYTF. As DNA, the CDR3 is TGTGCCTGGAGTGGACGTACATGGGGCGCCTTCTATGGCTACACCTTC.

CDR3 bases: TGCAGCGGCTATACGACAGGGATAGGCGGCGAGCAGTACTTC. Protein sequence: CSGYTTGIGGEQYF. The V call is TRBV29-1, the J call TRBJ2-7, with 7 positions matching TRBD1. The CDR3 contains 14 residues. With V trimmed by 7 bases and J by 6 bases, 15 bases remained unmatched. Germline V gene sequence: CDR1 SQVTM, CDR2 ANQGSEA.

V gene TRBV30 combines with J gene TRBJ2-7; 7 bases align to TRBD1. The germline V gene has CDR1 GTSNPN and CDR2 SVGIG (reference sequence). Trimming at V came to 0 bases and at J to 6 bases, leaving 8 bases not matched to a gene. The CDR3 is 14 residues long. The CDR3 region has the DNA TGTGCCTGGAGTGTACTCCTAGGGGGCGGCGAGCAGTACTTC. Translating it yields CAWSVLLGGGEQYF.

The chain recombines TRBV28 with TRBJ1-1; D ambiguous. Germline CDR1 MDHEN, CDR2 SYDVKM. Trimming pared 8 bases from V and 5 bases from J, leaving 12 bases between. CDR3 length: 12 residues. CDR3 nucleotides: TGTGCCAGCGCCAGGATTGGGACTGAAGCTTTCTTT. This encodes CASARIGTEAFF.

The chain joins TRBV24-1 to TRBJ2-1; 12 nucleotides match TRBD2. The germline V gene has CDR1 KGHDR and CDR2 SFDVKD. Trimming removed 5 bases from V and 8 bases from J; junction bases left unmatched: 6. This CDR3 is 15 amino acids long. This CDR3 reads CATSGALAGGHEQFF. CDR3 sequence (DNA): TGTGCCACCAGTGGGGCGCTAGCGGGGGGGCATGAGCAGTTCTTC.

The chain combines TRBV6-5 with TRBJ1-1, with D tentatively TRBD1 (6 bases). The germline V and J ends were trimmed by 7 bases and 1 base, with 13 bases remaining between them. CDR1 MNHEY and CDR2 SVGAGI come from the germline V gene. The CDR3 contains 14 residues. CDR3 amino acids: CASNKPGQNTEAFF. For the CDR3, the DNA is TGTGCCAGCAACAAACCGGGACAGAACACTGAAGCTTTCTTT.

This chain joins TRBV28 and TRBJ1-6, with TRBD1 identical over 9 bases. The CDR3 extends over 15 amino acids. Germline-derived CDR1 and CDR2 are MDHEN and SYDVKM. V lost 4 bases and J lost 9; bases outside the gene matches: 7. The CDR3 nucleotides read TGTGCCAGCAGTTCATTCGGACAGGGGTCTTCACCCCTCCACTTT. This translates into CASSSFGQGSSPLHF.

The CDR3 bases are TGTGCCAGTAGTATTGCTACAGGCTACGAGCAGTACTTC. Amino acids: CASSIATGYEQYF. The chain combines TRBV19 with TRBJ2-7, with D possibly TRBD1 on 5 matching bases. This CDR3 has 13 residues. CDR1 is LNHDA and CDR2 is SQIVND in the germline V gene (reference sequence). The V gene lost 3 bases and the J gene lost 3 bases, with 9 bases spanning the gap.

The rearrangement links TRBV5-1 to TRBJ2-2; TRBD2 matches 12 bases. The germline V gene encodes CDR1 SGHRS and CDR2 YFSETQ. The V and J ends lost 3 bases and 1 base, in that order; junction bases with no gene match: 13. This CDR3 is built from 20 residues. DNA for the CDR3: TGCGCCAGCAGCTCACAACGGGGGACTAGCGGGTCCCTGAACACCGGGGAGCTGTTTTTT. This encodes CASSSQRGTSGSLNTGELFF.

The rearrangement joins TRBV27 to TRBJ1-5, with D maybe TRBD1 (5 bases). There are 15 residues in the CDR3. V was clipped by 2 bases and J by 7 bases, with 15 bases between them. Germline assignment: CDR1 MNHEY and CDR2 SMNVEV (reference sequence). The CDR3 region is CASSLSSRVEQPQHF. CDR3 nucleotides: TGTGCCAGCAGTTTAAGCAGCAGGGTAGAACAGCCCCAGCATTTT.

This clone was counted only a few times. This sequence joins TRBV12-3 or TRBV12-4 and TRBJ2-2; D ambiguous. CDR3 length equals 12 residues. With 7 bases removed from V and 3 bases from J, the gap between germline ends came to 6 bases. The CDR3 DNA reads TGTGCCAGCACCGTCCACACCGGGGAGCTGTTTTTT. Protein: CASTVHTGELFF.

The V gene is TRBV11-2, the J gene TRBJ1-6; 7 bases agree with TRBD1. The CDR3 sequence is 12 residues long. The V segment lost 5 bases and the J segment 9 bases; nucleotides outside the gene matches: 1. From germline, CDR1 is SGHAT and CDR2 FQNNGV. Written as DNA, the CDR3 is TGTGCCAGCAGCGACAGGGCTTCACCCCTCCACTTT. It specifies CASSDRASPLHF.

The CDR3 DNA sequence: TGTGCCAGCAGTCCCGGACAGGGGCGTATGGGCATTCAGTACTTC. Protein sequence: CASSPGQGRMGIQYF. The chain combines TRBV7-2 with TRBJ2-4; 9 bases align to TRBD1. The junction had 12 bases not matched to a gene; V was cut back by 6 bases and J by 9 bases. The germline gives CDR1 SGHTA, CDR2 FQGNSA. The CDR3 is made up of 15 amino acids. The complete variable domain, with remaining parts taken from reference TRBV7-2 and TRBJ2-4, reads GAGVSQSPSNKVTEKGKDVELRCDPISGHTALYWYRQSLGQGLEFLIYFQGNSAPDKSGLPSDRFSAERTGGSVSTLTIQRTQQEDSAVYLCASSPGQGRMGIQYFGAGTRLSVL.

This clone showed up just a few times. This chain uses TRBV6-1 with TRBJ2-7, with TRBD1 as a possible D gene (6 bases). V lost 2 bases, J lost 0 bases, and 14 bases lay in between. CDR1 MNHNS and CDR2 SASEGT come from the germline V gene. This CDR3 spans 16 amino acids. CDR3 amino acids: CASSELVWDNSYEQYF. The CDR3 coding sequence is TGTGCCAGCAGTGAATTGGTTTGGGACAACTCCTACGAGCAGTACTTC.

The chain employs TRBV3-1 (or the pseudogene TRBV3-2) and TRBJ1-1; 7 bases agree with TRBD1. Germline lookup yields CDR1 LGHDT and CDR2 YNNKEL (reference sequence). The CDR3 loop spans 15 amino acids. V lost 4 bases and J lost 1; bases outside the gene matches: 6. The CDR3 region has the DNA TGTGCCAGCAGCCCAGGGGGGACTTCGAACACTGAAGCTTTCTTT. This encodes CASSPGGTSNTEAFF.

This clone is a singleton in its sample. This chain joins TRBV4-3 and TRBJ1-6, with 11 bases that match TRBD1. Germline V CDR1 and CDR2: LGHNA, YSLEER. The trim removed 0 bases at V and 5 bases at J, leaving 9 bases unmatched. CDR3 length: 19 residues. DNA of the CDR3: TGCGCCAGCAGCCAAGATACAGGAGGACAGGGGGCCCATAATTCACCCCTCCACTTT. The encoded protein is CASSQDTGGQGAHNSPLHF.

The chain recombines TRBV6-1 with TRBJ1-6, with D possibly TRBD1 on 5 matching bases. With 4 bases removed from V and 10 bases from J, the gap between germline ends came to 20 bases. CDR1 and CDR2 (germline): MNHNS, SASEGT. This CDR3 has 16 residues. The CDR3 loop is CASSGRLDKYLSPLHF. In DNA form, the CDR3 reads TGTGCCAGCAGTGGGCGACTGGACAAATACTTATCACCCCTCCACTTT.

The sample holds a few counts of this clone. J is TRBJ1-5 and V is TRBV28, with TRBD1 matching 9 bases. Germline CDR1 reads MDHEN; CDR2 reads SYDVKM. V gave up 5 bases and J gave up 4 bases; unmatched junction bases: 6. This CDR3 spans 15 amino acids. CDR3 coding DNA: TGTGCCAGCAGTATACAGGGGGCAGGGAATCAGCCCCAGCATTTT. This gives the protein CASSIQGAGNQPQHF.

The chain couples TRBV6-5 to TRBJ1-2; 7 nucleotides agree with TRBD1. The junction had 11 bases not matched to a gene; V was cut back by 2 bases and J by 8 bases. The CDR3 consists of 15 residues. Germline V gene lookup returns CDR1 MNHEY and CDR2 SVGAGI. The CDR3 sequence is CASSYTWDSSRGYTF. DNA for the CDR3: TGTGCCAGCAGTTACACGTGGGACAGCAGCAGGGGCTACACCTTC.

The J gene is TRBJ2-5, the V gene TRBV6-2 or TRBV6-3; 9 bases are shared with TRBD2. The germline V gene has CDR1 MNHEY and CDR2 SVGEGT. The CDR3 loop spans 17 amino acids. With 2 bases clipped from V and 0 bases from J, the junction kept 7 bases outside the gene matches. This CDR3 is CASSYQRLAVYQETQYF. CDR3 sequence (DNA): TGTGCCAGCAGTTACCAACGACTAGCGGTGTACCAAGAGACCCAGTACTTC.

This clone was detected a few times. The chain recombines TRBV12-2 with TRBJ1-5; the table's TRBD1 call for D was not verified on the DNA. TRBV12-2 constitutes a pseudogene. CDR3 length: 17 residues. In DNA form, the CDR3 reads TGTGCAAGTCGTCCCCGGGACAGCGTATATAGCAATCAGCCCCAGCATTTT. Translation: CASRPRDSVYSNQPQHF.

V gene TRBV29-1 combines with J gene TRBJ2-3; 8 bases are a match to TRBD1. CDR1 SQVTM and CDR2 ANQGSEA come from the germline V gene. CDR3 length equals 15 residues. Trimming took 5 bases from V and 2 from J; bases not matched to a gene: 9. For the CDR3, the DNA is TGCAGCGTTTTCCCGGCGGACAGGGCCACAGATACGCAGTATTTT. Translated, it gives CSVFPADRATDTQYF.

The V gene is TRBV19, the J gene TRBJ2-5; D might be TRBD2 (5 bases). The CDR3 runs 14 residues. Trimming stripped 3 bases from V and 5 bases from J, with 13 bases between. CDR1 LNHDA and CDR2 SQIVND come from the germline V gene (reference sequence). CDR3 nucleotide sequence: TGTGCCAGTAGTATCTCCGGGTGGAGGGAGACCCAGTACTTC. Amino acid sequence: CASSISGWRETQYF.

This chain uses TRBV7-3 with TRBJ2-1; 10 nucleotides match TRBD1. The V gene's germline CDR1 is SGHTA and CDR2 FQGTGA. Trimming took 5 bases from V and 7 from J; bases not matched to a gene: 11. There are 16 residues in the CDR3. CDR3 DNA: TGTGCCAGCAGCCTGACAGGGGGCGCCGTTGGGAATGAGCAGTTCTTC. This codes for CASSLTGGAVGNEQFF.

The CDR3 DNA sequence: TGCAGCGGACAGATATACAATGAGCAGTTCTTC. Translating it yields CSGQIYNEQFF. The chain is built from TRBV20-1 and TRBJ2-1, with D perhaps matching TRBD1 (6 bases). CDR1 is DFQATT and CDR2 is SNEGSKA in the germline V gene (reference sequence). The length of the CDR3 is 11 residues.

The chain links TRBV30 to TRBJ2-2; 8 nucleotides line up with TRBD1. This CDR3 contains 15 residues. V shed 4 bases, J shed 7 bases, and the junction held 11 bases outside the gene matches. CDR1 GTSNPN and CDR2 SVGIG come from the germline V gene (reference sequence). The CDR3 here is CAWNGGQGVGGELFF. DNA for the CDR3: TGTGCCTGGAATGGAGGACAGGGAGTCGGCGGGGAGCTGTTTTTT.

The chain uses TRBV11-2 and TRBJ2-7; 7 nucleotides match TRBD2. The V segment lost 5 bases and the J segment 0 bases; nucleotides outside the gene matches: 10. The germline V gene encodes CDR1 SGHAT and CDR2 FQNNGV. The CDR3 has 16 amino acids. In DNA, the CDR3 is TGTGCCAGCAGCACCGCAGACGGGAGGAGCTCCTACGAGCAGTACTTC. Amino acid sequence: CASSTADGRSSYEQYF.

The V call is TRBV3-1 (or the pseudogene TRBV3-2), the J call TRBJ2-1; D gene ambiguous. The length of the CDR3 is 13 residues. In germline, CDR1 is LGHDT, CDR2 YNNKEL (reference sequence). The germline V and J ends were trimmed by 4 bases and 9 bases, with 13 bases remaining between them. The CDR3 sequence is CASSLSLRLEQFF. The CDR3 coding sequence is TGTGCCAGCAGCCTCTCTCTCCGACTTGAGCAGTTCTTC.

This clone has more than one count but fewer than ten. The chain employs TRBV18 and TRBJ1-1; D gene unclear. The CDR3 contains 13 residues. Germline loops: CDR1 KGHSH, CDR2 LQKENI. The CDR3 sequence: CSCLEDLDTEAFF. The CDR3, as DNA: TGTTCCTGCCTGGAGGACCTGGACACTGAAGCTTTCTTT.

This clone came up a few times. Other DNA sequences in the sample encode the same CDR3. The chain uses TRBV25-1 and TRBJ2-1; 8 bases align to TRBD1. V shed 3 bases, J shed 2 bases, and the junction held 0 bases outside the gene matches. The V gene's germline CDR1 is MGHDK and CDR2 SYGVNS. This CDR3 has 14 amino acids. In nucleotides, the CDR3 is TGTGCCAGCAGTGACAGGGGGCCCTACAATGAGCAGTTCTTC. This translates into CASSDRGPYNEQFF.

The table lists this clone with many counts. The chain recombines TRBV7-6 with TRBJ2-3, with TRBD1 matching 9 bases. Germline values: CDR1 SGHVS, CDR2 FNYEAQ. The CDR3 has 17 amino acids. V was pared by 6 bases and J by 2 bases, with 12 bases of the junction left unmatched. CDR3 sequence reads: CASSSIRDRGTTDTQYF. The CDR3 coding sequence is TGTGCCAGCAGTTCCATCCGTGACAGGGGGACCACAGATACGCAGTATTTT.